This paragraph reports one TCR beta chain. Its antigen is unidentified. This entry is derived from a study of shared clonotypes between healthy human individuals. Germline CDR1 WNHNN, CDR2 SYGVQD (reference sequence). CDR3 length: 13 residues. V was clipped by 8 bases and J by 6 bases; unmatched bases: 7. Study results and caveats: Lower generation probabilities were found for non-shared clonotypes than for those shared by all four donors.

As processed by the authors: From ImmunoSEQ came sequences covering only the junction and carrying no quality scores, so filtering differed. Produced via immunoSEQ multiplex PCR; TCRdb's table is partial and in-frame only. V and J calls and clone size come straight from that table; D and trimming were deduced from the DNA. In the table there are 2 million to 2.5 million clones, approximately 95% of which are singletons. Sample: naive CD4+ T cells sorted from blood. The subset denotes: CD45RA+ positively selected. The chain has TRBV10-1 and TRBJ2-7, with 10 bases fitting TRBD1. The source of this sequence is a man between 18 and 35 years old in good health. The CDR3 nucleotides are TGCGCCAGCGGACAGGGGGGAGCCTCCGAGCAGTACTTC. It codes for CASGQGGASEQYF.